These 25 T cell receptor beta chains were all obtained from the same sample, sequenced in a study of blood T cell repertoires in COVID-19 (dated by TCRdb to 2019 to 2021). To prepare the library, the immunoSEQ multiplex PCR assay was applied. This immuneACCESS table, as held by TCRdb, lists in-frame sequences with V and J called but not all clones. Of the missing ones, under half trace to an unresolved V gene in checked studies; the others have no known cause. In this sample the table shows under 350,000 clones, over 85% of which occur a single time. The ten largest clones take up roughly 1.9% of the sample. Material for sequencing was peripheral blood. The receptors here all came from a woman aged 30 to 39 with COVID-19, enrolled during active disease.

The gene calls are TRBV5-5 and TRBJ1-5; D remains ambiguous. The CDR3 totals 13 residues. Trimming took 0 bases from V and 4 from J, leaving 5 bases between them. From germline, CDR1 is SGHKS and CDR2 YYEKEE (reference sequence). CDR3 amino acids: CASSLDPNQPQHF. CDR3 sequence (DNA): TGTGCCAGCAGCTTGGATCCTAATCAGCCCCAGCATTTT.

This clone was observed a handful of times. The chain couples TRBV5-1 to TRBJ2-7; D is perhaps TRBD1 (6 bases). There are 14 residues in the CDR3. CDR1 and CDR2 (germline): SGHRS, YFSETQ. Between the trimmed V and J ends, which lost 3 bases and 4 bases, there was a span of 14 bases. The CDR3 is CASSSEDRSYEQYV. CDR3 in DNA: TGCGCCAGCAGCTCCGAGGACAGATCTTACGAGCAGTACGTC.

CDR3 sequence: CASSPPGGGGHNEQFF. The DNA of the CDR3 is TGTGCCAGCTCTCCTCCGGGAGGGGGGGGACACAATGAGCAGTTCTTC. This sequence joins TRBV18 and TRBJ2-1, with 8 bases identical to TRBD2. With V trimmed by 6 bases and J by 5 bases, 12 bases remained unmatched. Germline V lookup: CDR1 KGHSH, CDR2 LQKENI. The CDR3 contains 16 residues.

V gene TRBV6-2 or TRBV6-3 combines with J gene TRBJ1-1; 7 positions match TRBD1. The V gene's germline CDR1 is MNHEY and CDR2 SVGEGT. The CDR3 is 17 residues long. The ends lost 5 bases at V and 5 bases at J; junction bases unmatched: 17. The CDR3 is CASSPGAGPTGATEAFF. CDR3 nucleotide sequence: TGTGCCAGCAGTCCGGGGGCGGGGCCAACAGGGGCGACTGAAGCTTTCTTT.

The chain carries TRBV5-7 and TRBJ2-1, with D perhaps matching TRBD1 (5 bases). TRBV5-7 is sorted into the ORF group, with uncertain function. The CDR3 has 11 amino acids. Deletions cut 4 bases from V and 13 bases from J, with 12 bases between. CDR3 amino acids: CASSPDRTQFF. The CDR3 coding sequence is TGTGCCAGCAGCCCCGATAGGACACAGTTCTTC.

The chain recombines TRBV10-2 with TRBJ2-3, with TRBD1 matching 7 bases. The V gene's germline CDR1 is WSHSY and CDR2 SAAADI. This CDR3 spans 13 amino acids. The trim removed 7 bases at V and 2 bases at J, leaving 3 bases unmatched. Written as DNA, the CDR3 is TGCGCCAGCAAGGGGGCAGTCACAGATACGCAGTATTTT. It codes for CASKGAVTDTQYF.

The chain carries TRBV29-1 and TRBJ1-5; 8 bases agree with TRBD1. The germline gives CDR1 SQVTM, CDR2 ANQGSEA. With V trimmed by 3 bases and J by 3 bases, 13 bases remained unmatched. CDR3 length equals 17 residues. The CDR3 sequence: CSVDRASGTGDNQPQHF. The DNA for the CDR3 is TGCAGCGTTGACCGGGCGTCCGGGACAGGTGACAATCAGCCCCAGCATTTT.

The chain couples TRBV11-3 to TRBJ2-3; D is perhaps TRBD2 (6 bases). Deletions cut 1 base from V and 3 bases from J, with 11 bases between. Germline assignment: CDR1 SGHNT and CDR2 YENEEA. The CDR3 is made up of 15 amino acids. The CDR3 region is CASSLGGVRTDTQYF. CDR3 sequence (DNA): TGTGCCAGCAGCTTAGGCGGGGTTCGGACAGATACGCAGTATTTT.

The chain uses TRBV10-3 and TRBJ2-1, with D hard to call. Germline CDR1 reads ENHRY; CDR2 reads SYGVKD. The CDR3 spans 14 residues. The V and J ends lost 0 bases and 3 bases respectively, with 6 bases between them. The CDR3 bases are TGTGCCATCAGTGAGTCTGGGCACTACAATGAGCAGTTCTTC. Amino acid sequence: CAISESGHYNEQFF.

This chain connects TRBV10-3 to TRBJ2-6; a weak D match, TRBD1 (6 bases). Per germline, CDR1 ENHRY and CDR2 SYGVKD. Trimming took off 5 bases at V and 4 bases at J, with 15 bases between the two ends. This CDR3 contains 16 residues. This CDR3 reads CAISKLQGPGANVLTF. In DNA form, the CDR3 reads TGTGCCATCAGTAAATTACAGGGACCCGGGGCCAACGTCCTGACTTTC.

The V call is TRBV28, the J call TRBJ2-2; weak D call: TRBD2 (6 bases). The CDR3 runs 15 residues. Trimming took off 2 bases at V and 6 bases at J, with 13 bases between the two ends. Germline V gene data show CDR1 as MDHEN and CDR2 as SYDVKM. CDR3 amino acids: CASSLRGIRAGELFF. For the CDR3, the DNA is TGTGCCAGCAGTTTACGGGGGATCAGGGCCGGGGAGCTGTTTTTT.

CDR3 amino acids: CASSLEGRGVVNEQFF. The CDR3 bases are TGTGCCAGCAGCTTAGAGGGTCGCGGGGTTGTCAATGAGCAGTTCTTC. This sequence joins TRBV7-6 and TRBJ2-1; TRBD2 might be the D (6 bases). The CDR3 runs to 16 residues. The germline V gene has CDR1 SGHVS and CDR2 FNYEAQ. V was cut by 1 base and J by 6 bases, with 16 bases left in between.

This chain connects TRBV29-1 to TRBJ1-2; 7 bases align to TRBD1. Germline assignment: CDR1 SQVTM and CDR2 ANQGSEA. The trim removed 5 bases at V and 2 bases at J, leaving 2 bases unmatched. CDR3 length: 12 residues. CDR3 nucleotides: TGCAGCGTTCAACAGGGGAACTATGGCTACACCTTC. Translated: CSVQQGNYGYTF.

CDR3 sequence: CASSVNRGQRSPLHF. CDR3 sequence (DNA): TGTGCCAGCAGCGTTAACAGGGGGCAAAGGTCACCCCTCCACTTT. V and J are TRBV2 and TRBJ1-6, with 9 bases fitting TRBD1. CDR1 and CDR2 from the germline V gene are SNHLY and FYNNEI. After removal of 6 bases from V and 10 bases from J, the junction contained 10 bases not matched to a gene. The CDR3 spans 15 residues.

This clone showed up just once. The V call is TRBV18, the J call TRBJ1-4, with D unresolved. CDR1 and CDR2 (germline): KGHSH, LQKENI. The CDR3 loop spans 15 amino acids. V shed 6 bases and J shed 3 bases, with 14 bases lying between them. CDR3 nucleotides: TGTGCCAGCTCCCGCACAGCCTCGGCTAATGAAAAACTGTTTTTT. Amino acids: CASSRTASANEKLFF.

Worth noting for this clone: Within the sample, other DNA sequences also encode this same CDR3. This chain uses TRBV27 with TRBJ1-1; no definite D call. Trimming pared 3 bases from V and 4 bases from J, leaving 6 bases between. The germline CDR1 and CDR2 sequences are MNHEY and SMNVEV (reference sequence). This CDR3 has 12 residues. The CDR3 region is CASSFRGTEAFF. CDR3 nucleotides: TGTGCCAGCAGTTTCCGGGGCACTGAAGCTTTCTTT.

A single count supports this clone. The V and J genes are TRBV3-1 (or the pseudogene TRBV3-2) and TRBJ1-4; 8 nucleotides agree with TRBD1. The germline gives CDR1 LGHDT, CDR2 YNNKEL (reference sequence). After removal of 4 bases from V and 4 bases from J, the junction contained 14 bases not matched to a gene. This CDR3 spans 18 amino acids. CDR3 sequence: CASSLYSNSGGRNEKLFF. The CDR3, as DNA: TGTGCCAGCAGCCTATACTCAAATTCAGGGGGCCGTAATGAAAAACTGTTTTTT.

The chain couples TRBV6-6 to TRBJ1-2, with D possibly TRBD1 on 6 matching bases. The CDR3 covers 14 residues. Germline V lookup: CDR1 MNHNY, CDR2 SVGAGI (reference sequence). The V gene lost 5 bases and the J gene lost 2 bases, with 12 bases spanning the gap. CDR3 sequence (DNA): TGTGCCAGCAGTCCTCAACAGGGAAACTATGGCTACACCTTC. This gives the protein CASSPQQGNYGYTF.

This chain joins TRBV5-1 and TRBJ2-2, with TRBD2 matching 7 bases. V dropped 3 bases and J dropped 1; count of bases not matched to a gene: 12. This CDR3 region has 18 residues. Germline lookup yields CDR1 SGHRS and CDR2 YFSETQ. In nucleotides, the CDR3 is TGCGCCAGCAGCTATAAACAAACGGGACTACAGAACACCGGGGAGCTGTTTTTT. Its protein is CASSYKQTGLQNTGELFF.

The chain joins TRBV7-3 to TRBJ2-2; no definite D call. From germline, CDR1 is SGHTA and CDR2 FQGTGA. The CDR3 has 13 amino acids. The germline V and J ends were trimmed by 6 bases and 5 bases, with 10 bases remaining between them. The CDR3: CASSSQATGELFF. CDR3 DNA: TGTGCCAGCAGTTCACAAGCGACCGGGGAGCTGTTTTTT.

V gene TRBV7-9 combines with J gene TRBJ2-2, with 7 bases fitting TRBD1. In germline, CDR1 is SEHNR, CDR2 FQNEAQ (reference sequence). CDR3 size: 15 residues. V lost 5 bases and J lost 4; bases outside the gene matches: 7. DNA of the CDR3: TGTGCCAGCAGCCCGCAGGGACAGTCCACCGGGGAGCTGTTTTTT. Amino acid sequence: CASSPQGQSTGELFF.

The gene calls are TRBV4-1 and TRBJ1-1; D perhaps matches TRBD1 (6 bases). V gave up 6 bases and J gave up 5 bases, with 16 bases separating them. The germline gives CDR1 MGHRA, CDR2 YSYEKL. The CDR3 length is 14 residues. The CDR3 here is CASRQGRTGTEAFF. The CDR3 DNA reads TGCGCCAGCAGGCAGGGGCGAACGGGGACTGAAGCTTTCTTT.

The CDR3 sequence: CATSDTTRSTDTQYF. The CDR3 DNA reads TGTGCCACCAGTGATACAACTAGAAGCACAGATACGCAGTATTTT. The chain has TRBV24-1 and TRBJ2-3; possibly TRBD2 for D (5 bases). Deletions cut 3 bases from V and 0 bases from J, with 9 bases between. The CDR3 runs to 15 residues. Per the germline V gene, CDR1 is KGHDR and CDR2 is SFDVKD.

The chain links TRBV2 to TRBJ2-2; D possibly corresponds to TRBD2 (7 bases). The CDR3 sequence is 15 residues long. Germline V gene data show CDR1 as SNHLY and CDR2 as FYNNEI. Trimming removed 6 bases from V and 6 bases from J, with 17 bases in between. The CDR3 protein is CASSSRAGAAGELFF. CDR3 in DNA: TGTGCCAGCAGCTCCCGTGCGGGGGCCGCCGGGGAGCTGTTTTTT.

The chain recombines TRBV7-9 with TRBJ2-3; unclear D gene. The V and J ends lost 6 bases and 1 base respectively, with 5 bases between them. The germline gives CDR1 SEHNR, CDR2 FQNEAQ (reference sequence). The CDR3 has 12 amino acids. CDR3 nucleotide sequence: TGTGCCAGCAGGGCGGGCACAGATACGCAGTATTTT. Translated, it gives CASRAGTDTQYF.